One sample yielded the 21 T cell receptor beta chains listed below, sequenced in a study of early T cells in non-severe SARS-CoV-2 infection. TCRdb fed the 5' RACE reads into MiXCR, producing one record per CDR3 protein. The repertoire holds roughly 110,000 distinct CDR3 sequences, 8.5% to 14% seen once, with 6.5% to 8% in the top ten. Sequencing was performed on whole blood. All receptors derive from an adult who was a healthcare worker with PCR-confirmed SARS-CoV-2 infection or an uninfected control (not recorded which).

CDR3 nucleotide sequence: TGTGCCAGCAGTTTCAAGGGTTCCCCTTACGAGCAGTACTTC. This gives the protein CASSFKGSPYEQYF. The chain recombines TRBV12-3 or TRBV12-4 with TRBJ2-7; unclear D gene. V dropped 3 bases and J dropped 4 bases, with 13 bases sitting between them. The CDR3 spans 14 residues.

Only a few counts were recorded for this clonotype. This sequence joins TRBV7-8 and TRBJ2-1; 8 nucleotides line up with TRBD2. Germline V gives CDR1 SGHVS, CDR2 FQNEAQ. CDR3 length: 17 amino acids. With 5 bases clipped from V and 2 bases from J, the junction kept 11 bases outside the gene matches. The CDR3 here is CASSPPVSSGPYNEQFF. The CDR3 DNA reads TGTGCCAGCAGCCCGCCTGTCTCTAGCGGGCCCTACAATGAGCAGTTCTTC. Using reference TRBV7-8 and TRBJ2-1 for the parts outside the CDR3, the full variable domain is GAGVSQSPRYKVAKRGQDVALRCDPISGHVSLFWYQQALGQGPEFLTYFQNEAQLDKSGLPSDRFFAERPEGSVSTLKIQRTQQEDSAVYLCASSPPVSSGPYNEQFFGPGTRLTVL.

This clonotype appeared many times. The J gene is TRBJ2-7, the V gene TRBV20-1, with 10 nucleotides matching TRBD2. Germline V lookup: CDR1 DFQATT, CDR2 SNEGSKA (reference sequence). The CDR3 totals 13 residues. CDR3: CSLKREGTYEQYF. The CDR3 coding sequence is TGCAGCTTGAAGCGGGAGGGCACCTACGAGCAGTACTTC.

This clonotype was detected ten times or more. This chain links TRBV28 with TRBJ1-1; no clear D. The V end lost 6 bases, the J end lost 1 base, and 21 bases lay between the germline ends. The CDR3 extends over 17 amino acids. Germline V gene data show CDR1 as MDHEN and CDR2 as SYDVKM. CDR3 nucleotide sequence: TGTGCCAGCAGATACCCTGGCTTTGGGAAGGGGAACACTGAAGCTTTCTTT. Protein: CASRYPGFGKGNTEAFF.

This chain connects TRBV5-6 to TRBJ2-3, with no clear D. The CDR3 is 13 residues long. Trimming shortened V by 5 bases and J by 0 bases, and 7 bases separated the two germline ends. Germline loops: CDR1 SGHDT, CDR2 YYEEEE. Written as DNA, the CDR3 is TGTGCCAGCAGGGTAACTAGCACAGATACGCAGTATTTT. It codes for CASRVTSTDTQYF. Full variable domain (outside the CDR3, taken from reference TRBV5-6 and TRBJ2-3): DAGVTQSPTHLIKTRGQQVTLRCSPKSGHDTVSWYQQALGQGPQFIFQYYEEEERQRGNFPDRFSGHQFPNYSSELNVNALLLGDSALYLCASRVTSTDTQYFGPGTRLTVL.

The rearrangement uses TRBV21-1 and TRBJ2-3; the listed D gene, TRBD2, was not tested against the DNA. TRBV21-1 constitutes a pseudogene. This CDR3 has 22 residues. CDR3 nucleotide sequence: TGTGCCAGCAGCAAAAGGGACCGAGGACGAGACTTACGGAGGGCCGAGGCAGATACGCAGTATTTT. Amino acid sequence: CASSKRDRGRDLRRAEADTQYF.

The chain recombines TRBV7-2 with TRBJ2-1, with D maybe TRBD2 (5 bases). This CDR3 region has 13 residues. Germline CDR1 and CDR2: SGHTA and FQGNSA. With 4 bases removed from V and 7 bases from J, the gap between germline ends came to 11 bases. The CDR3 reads CASSSERENEQFF. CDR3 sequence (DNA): TGTGCCAGCAGCTCAGAACGGGAAAATGAGCAGTTCTTC.

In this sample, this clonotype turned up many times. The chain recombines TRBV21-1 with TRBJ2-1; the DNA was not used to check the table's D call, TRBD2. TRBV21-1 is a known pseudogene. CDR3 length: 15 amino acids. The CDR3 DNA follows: TGTGCCAGCACTTTACCGCGGGGTACCCACAATGAGCAGTTCTTC. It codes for CASTLPRGTHNEQFF.

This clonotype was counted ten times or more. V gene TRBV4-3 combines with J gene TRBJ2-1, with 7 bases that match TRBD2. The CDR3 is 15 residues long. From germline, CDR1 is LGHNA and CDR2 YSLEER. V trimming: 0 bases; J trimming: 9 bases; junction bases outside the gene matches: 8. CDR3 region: CASSQDFGGSSEQFF. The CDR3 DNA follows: TGCGCCAGCAGCCAAGATTTCGGCGGGAGTAGTGAGCAGTTCTTC.

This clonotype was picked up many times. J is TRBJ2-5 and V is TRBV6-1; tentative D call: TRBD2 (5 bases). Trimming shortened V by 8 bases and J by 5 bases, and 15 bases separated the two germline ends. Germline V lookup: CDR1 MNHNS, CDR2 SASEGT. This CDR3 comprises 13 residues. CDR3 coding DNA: TGTGCCAGCTGCGGACTCCAAGGGGAGACCCAGTACTTC. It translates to CASCGLQGETQYF.

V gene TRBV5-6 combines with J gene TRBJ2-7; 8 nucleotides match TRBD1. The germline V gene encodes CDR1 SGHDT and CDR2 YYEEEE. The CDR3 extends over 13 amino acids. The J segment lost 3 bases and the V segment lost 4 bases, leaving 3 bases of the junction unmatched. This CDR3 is CASSTGQGYEQYF. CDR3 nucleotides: TGTGCCAGCAGCACCGGACAGGGCTACGAGCAGTACTTC.

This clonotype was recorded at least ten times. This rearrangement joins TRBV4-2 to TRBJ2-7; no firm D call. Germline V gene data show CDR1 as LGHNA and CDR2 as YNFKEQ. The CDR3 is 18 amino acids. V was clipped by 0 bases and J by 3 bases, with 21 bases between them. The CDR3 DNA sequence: TGTGCCAGCAGCCAAGATCGGGCAGGTCACGGTCGATTCTACGAGCAGTACTTC. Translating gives CASSQDRAGHGRFYEQYF.

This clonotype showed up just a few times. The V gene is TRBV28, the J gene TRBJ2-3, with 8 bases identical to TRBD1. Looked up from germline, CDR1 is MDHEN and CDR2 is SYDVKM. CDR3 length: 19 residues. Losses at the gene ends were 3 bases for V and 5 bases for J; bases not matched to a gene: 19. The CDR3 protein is CASSFDPQGDGQGVDTQYF. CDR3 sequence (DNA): TGTGCCAGCAGTTTTGATCCCCAAGGTGATGGACAGGGTGTAGATACGCAGTATTTT.

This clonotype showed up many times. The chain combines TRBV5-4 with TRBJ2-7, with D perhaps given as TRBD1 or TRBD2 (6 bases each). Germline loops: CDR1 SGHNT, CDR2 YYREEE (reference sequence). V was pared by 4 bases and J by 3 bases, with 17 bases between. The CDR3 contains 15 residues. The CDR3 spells CASSLQGGWYYEQYF. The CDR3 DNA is TGTGCCAGCAGCCTGCAAGGGGGGTGGTACTACGAGCAGTACTTC.

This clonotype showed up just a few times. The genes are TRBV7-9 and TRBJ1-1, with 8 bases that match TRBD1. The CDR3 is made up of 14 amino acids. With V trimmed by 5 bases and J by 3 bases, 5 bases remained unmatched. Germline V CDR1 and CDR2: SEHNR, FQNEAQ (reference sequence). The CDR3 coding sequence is TGTGCCAGCAGCGGGAAGGACAGGGACACTGAAGCTTTCTTT. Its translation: CASSGKDRDTEAFF. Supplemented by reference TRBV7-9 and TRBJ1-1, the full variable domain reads DTGVSQNPRHKITKRGQNVTFRCDPISEHNRLYWYRQTLGQGPEFLTYFQNEAQLEKSRLLSDRFSAERPKGSFSTLEIQRTEQGDSAMYLCASSGKDRDTEAFFGQGTRLTVV.

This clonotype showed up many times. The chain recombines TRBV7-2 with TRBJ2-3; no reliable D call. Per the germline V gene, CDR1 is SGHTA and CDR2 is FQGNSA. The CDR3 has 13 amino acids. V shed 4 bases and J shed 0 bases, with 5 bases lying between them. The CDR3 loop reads CASSWESTDTQYF. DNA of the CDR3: TGTGCCAGCAGCTGGGAAAGCACAGATACGCAGTATTTT.

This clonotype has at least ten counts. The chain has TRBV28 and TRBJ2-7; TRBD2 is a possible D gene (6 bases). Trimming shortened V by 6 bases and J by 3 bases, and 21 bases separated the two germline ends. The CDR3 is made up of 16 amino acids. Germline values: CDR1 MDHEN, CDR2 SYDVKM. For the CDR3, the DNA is TGTGCCAGCAGCTCCTCTTCTAGCGAAGAGTTCTACGAGCAGTACTTC. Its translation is CASSSSSSEEFYEQYF.

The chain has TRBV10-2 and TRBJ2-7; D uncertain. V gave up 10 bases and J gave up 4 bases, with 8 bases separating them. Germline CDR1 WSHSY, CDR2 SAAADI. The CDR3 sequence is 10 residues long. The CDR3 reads CATLTYEQYF. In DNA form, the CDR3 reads TGCGCCACCTTGACGTACGAGCAGTACTTC.

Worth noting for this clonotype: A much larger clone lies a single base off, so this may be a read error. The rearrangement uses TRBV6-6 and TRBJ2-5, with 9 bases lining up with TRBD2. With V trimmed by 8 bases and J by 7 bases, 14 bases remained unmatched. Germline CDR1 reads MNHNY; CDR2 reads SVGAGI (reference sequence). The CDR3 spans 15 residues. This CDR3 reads CASGVAGASGGTQYF. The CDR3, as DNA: TGTGCCAGCGGAGTAGCGGGAGCATCTGGAGGGACCCAGTACTTC.

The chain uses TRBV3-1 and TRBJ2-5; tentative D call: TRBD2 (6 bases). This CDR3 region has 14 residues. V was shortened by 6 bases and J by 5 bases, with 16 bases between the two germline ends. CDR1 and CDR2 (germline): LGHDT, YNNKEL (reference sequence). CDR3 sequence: CASSRIGGFETQYF. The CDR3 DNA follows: TGTGCCAGCAGTAGAATAGGAGGGTTTGAGACCCAGTACTTC.

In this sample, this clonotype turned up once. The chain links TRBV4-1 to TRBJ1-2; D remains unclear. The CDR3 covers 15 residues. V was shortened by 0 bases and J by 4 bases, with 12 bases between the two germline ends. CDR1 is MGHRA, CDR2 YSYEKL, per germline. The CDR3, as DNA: TGCGCCAGCAGCCAAGATGGAGGGTTGGGCTATGGCTACACCTTC. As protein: CASSQDGGLGYGYTF.